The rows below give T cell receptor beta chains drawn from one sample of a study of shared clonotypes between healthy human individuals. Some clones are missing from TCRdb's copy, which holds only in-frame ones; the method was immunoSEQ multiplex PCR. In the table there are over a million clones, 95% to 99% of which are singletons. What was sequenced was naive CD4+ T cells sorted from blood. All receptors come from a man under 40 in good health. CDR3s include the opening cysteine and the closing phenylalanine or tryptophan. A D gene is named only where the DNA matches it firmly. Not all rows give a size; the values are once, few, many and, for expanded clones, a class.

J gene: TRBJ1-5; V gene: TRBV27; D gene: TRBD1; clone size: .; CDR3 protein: CASSPWDRDNQPQHF; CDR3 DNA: TGTGCCAGCAGTCCTTGGGACAGGGACAATCAGCCCCAGCATTTT
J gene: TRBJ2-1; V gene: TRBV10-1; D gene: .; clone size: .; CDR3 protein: CASSEGGSYNEQFF; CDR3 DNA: TGCGCCAGCAGTGAGGGGGGTTCCTACAATGAGCAGTTCTTC
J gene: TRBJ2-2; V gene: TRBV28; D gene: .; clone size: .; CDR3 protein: CASSFDRRNTGELFF; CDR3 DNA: TGTGCCAGCAGTTTCGACAGAAGGAACACCGGGGAGCTGTTTTTT
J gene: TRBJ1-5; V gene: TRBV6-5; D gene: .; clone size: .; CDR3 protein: CASRRQEYSNQPQHF; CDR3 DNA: TGTGCCAGCAGGCGACAGGAGTATAGCAATCAGCCCCAGCATTTT
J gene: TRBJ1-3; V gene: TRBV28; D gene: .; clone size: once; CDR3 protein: CASNPVQGLPSGNTIYF; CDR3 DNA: TGTGCCAGCAATCCGGTGCAGGGGCTCCCCTCTGGAAACACCATATATTTT
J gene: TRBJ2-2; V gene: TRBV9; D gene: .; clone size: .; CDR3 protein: CASSLQRTGELFF; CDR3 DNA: TGTGCCAGCAGCCTCCAGCGGACCGGGGAGCTGTTTTTT
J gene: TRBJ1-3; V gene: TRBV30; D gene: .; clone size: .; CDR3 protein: CALGSGNTIYF; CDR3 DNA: TGTGCCTTGGGCTCTGGAAACACCATATATTTT
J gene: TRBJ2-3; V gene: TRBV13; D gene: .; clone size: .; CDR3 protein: CASSWSTDTQYF; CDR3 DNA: TGTGCCAGCAGCTGGAGCACAGATACGCAGTATTTT
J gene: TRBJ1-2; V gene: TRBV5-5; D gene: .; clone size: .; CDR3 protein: CASSLTQLQGPGGVYGYTF; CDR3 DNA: TGTGCCAGCAGCCTTACCCAACTACAAGGGCCCGGGGGTGTATATGGCTACACCTTC
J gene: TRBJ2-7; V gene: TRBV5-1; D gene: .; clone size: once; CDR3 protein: CASSPGWGEGYEQYF; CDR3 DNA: TGCGCCAGCAGCCCCGGATGGGGAGAAGGATACGAGCAGTACTTC
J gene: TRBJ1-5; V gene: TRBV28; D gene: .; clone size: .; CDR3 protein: CASSFLTRTGNQPQHF; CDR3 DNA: TGTGCCAGCAGTTTCCTTACTCGGACAGGCAATCAGCCCCAGCATTTT
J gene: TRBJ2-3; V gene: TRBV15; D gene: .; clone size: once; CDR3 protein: CATSRAQTSTDTQYF; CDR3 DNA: TGTGCCACCAGCAGAGCCCAGACTAGCACAGATACGCAGTATTTT
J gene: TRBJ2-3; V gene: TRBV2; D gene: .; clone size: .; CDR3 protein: CASSPATESDTQYF; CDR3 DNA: TGTGCCAGCAGTCCAGCAACAGAGTCAGATACGCAGTATTTT
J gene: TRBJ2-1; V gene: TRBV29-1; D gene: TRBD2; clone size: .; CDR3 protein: CSGIGLAGAGEQFF; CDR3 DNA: TGCAGCGGCATCGGACTAGCGGGAGCCGGTGAGCAGTTCTTC
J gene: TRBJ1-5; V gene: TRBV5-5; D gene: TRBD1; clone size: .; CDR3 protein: CASSFFPPGQLSNQPQHF; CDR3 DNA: TGTGCCAGCAGCTTTTTCCCCCCGGGACAGTTGAGCAATCAGCCCCAGCATTTT
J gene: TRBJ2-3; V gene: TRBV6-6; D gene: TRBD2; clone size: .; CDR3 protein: CASSREGRTDTQYF; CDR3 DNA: TGTGCCAGCAGTCGGGAGGGCCGCACAGATACGCAGTATTTT
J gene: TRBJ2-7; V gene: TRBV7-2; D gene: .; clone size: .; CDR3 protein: CASSLQTASYEQYF; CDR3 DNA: TGTGCCAGCAGCCTCCAGACAGCCTCCTACGAGCAGTACTTC
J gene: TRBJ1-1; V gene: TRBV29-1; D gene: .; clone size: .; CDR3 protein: CSVVGPMNTEAFF; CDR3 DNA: TGCAGCGTCGTCGGACCGATGAACACTGAAGCTTTCTTT
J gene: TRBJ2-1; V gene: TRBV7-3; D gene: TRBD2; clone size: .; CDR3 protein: CASSLGLAEYDSYNEQFF; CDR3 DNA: TGTGCCAGCAGCTTGGGACTAGCGGAATACGACTCCTACAATGAGCAGTTCTTC
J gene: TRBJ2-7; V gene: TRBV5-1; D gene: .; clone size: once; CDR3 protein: CASSLTLGSYEQYF; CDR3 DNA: TGTGCCAGCAGCTTGACCCTCGGCTCCTACGAGCAGTACTTC
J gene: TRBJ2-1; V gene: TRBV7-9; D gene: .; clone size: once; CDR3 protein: CASSFGTLAGDYNEQFF; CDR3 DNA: TGTGCCAGCAGCTTTGGGACTCTGGCAGGGGACTACAATGAGCAGTTCTTC
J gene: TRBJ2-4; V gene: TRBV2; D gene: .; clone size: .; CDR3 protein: CASRSDNAKNIQYF; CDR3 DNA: TGTGCCAGCAGGAGCGACAATGCCAAAAACATTCAGTACTTC
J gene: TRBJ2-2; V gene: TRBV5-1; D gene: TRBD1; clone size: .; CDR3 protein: CASSLGPIGDRGRDTGELFF; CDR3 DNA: TGCGCCAGCAGCTTGGGACCTATCGGGGACAGGGGGCGAGACACCGGGGAGCTGTTTTTT
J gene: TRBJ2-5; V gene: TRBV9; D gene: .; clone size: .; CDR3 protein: CASSREETQYF; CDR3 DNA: TGTGCCAGCAGCAGAGAAGAGACCCAGTACTTC
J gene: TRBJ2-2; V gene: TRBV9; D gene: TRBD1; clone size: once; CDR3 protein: CASNNPGQGTGELFF; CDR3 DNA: TGTGCCAGCAACAACCCGGGACAGGGCACCGGGGAGCTGTTTTTT
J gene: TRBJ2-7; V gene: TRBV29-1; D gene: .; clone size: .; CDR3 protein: CSVVPSTGRYEQYF; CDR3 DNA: TGCAGCGTTGTGCCGTCTACCGGGCGGTACGAGCAGTACTTC
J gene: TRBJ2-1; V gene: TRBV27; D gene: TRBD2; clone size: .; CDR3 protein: CASATSVFGGEQFF; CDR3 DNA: TGTGCCAGCGCTACTAGCGTGTTCGGAGGTGAGCAGTTCTTC
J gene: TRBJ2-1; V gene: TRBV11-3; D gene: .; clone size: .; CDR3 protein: CASSFEGGLNNEQFF; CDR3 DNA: TGTGCCAGCAGCTTTGAAGGGGGACTCAACAATGAGCAGTTCTTC
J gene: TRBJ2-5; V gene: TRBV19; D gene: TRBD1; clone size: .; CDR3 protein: CATQVGGREGTQYF; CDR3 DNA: TGTGCCACCCAGGTAGGGGGCCGAGAGGGGACCCAGTACTTC
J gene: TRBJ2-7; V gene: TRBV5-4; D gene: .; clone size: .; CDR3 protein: CASSLLGRAHEQYF; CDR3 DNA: TGTGCCAGCAGCTTGTTGGGCAGGGCCCACGAGCAGTACTTC
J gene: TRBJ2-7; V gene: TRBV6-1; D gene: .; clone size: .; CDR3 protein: CASSERVKGTEQYF; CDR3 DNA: TGTGCCAGCAGTGAACGCGTCAAAGGGACCGAGCAGTACTTC
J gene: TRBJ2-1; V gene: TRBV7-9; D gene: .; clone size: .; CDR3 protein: CASRLRGGKDEQFF; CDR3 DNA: TGTGCCAGCAGGCTCAGAGGGGGTAAGGATGAGCAGTTCTTC
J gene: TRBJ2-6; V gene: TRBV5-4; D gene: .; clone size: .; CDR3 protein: CASSLPGFPGANVLTF; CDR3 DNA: TGTGCCAGCAGCTTACCAGGGTTTCCTGGGGCCAACGTCCTGACTTTC
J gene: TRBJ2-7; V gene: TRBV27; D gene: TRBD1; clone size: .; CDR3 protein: CASSLSGQRYPYEQYF; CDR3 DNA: TGTGCCAGCAGTTTATCGGGACAGAGGTATCCCTACGAGCAGTACTTC
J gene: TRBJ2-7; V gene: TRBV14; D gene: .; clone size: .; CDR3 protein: CASSPLANSYEQYF; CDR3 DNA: TGTGCCAGCAGCCCTCTAGCGAACTCCTACGAGCAGTACTTC
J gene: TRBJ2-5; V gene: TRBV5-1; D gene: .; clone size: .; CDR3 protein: CASSLEGDRQETQYF; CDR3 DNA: TGCGCCAGCAGCTTGGAGGGCGATCGGCAAGAGACCCAGTACTTC
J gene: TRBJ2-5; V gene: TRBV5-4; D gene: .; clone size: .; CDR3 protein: CASSLGLRQETQYF; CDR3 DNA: TGTGCCAGCAGCTTGGGACTAAGGCAAGAGACCCAGTACTTC
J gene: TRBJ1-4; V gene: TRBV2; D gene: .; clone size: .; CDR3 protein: CASGRRANEKLFF; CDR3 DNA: TGTGCCAGCGGCCGGCGGGCTAATGAAAAACTGTTTTTT
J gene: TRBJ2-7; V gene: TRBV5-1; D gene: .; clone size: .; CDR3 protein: CASSYVQGSYEQYF; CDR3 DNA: TGCGCCAGCAGCTACGTACAGGGAAGCTACGAGCAGTACTTC
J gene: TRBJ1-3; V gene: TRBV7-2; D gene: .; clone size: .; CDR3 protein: CASSLRGQRGNTIYF; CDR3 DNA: TGTGCCAGCAGCTTAAGGGGACAACGAGGAAACACCATATATTTT
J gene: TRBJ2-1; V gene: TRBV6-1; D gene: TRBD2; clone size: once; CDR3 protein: CASSDDALAGVYNEQFF; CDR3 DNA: TGTGCCAGCAGTGACGATGCACTAGCGGGAGTTTACAATGAGCAGTTCTTC
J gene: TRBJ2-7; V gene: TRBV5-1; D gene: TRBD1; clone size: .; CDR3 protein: CASSGESGTGPPYEQYF; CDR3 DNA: TGCGCCAGCAGCGGCGAATCCGGGACAGGGCCCCCCTACGAGCAGTACTTC
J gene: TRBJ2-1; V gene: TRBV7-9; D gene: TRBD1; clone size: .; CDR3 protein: CASSRRDRSNNEQFF; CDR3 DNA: TGTGCCAGCAGCCGCCGGGACAGATCCAACAATGAGCAGTTCTTC
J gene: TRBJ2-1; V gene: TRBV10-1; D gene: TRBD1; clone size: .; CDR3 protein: CASSEFFGTGPNEQFF; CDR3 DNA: TGCGCCAGCAGTGAGTTCTTCGGGACAGGGCCCAATGAGCAGTTCTTC
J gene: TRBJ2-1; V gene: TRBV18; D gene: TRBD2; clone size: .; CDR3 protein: CASSPLAGINEQFF; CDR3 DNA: TGTGCCAGCTCACCCCTAGCGGGGATCAATGAGCAGTTCTTC
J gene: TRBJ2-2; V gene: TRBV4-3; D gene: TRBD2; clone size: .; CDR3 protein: CASSPGTSGRAGTGELFF; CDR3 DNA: TGCGCCAGCAGCCCTGGGACTAGCGGGAGGGCGGGCACCGGGGAGCTGTTTTTT
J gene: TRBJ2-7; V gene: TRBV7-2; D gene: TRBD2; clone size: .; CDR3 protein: CASSLELSGSYEQYF; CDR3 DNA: TGTGCCAGCAGCTTAGAGCTTAGCGGGAGCTACGAGCAGTACTTC
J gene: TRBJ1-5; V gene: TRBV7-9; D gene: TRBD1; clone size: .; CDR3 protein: CASSSEGTGGQPQHF; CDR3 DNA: TGTGCCAGCAGCTCAGAAGGGACAGGGGGACAGCCCCAGCATTTT
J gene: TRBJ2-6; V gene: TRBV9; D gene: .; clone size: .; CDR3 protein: CASSPSQRAGANVLTF; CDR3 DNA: TGTGCCAGCAGCCCTTCCCAGCGGGCTGGGGCCAACGTCCTGACTTTC
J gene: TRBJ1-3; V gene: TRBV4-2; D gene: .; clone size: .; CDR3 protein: CASSGTTGRVNTIYF; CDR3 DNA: TGTGCCAGCAGCGGTACTACAGGGAGGGTAAACACCATATATTTT
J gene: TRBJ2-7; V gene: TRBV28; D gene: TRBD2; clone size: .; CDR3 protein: CASSLTGGEQYF; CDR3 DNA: TGTGCCAGCAGTTTAACGGGGGGCGAGCAGTACTTC
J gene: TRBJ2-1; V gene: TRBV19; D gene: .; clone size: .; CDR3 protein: CASRLRTSQDSYNEQFF; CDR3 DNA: TGTGCCAGTAGACTACGGACGTCTCAAGATTCCTACAATGAGCAGTTCTTC
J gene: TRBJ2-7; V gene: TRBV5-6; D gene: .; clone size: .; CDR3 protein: CASSLVPGALGEQYF; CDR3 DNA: TGTGCCAGCAGCCTGGTGCCGGGAGCTCTCGGCGAGCAGTACTTC